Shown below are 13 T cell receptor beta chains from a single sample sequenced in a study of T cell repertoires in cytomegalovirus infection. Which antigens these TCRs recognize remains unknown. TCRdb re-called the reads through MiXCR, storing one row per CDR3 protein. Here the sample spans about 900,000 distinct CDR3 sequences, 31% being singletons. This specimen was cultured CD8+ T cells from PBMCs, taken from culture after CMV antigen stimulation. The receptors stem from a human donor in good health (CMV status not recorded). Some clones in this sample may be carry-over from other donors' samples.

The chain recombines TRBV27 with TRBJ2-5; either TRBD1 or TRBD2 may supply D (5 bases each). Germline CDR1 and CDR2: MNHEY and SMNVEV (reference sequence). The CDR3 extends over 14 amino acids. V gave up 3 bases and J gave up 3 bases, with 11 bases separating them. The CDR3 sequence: CASSFRGQEETQYF. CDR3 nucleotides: TGTGCCAGCAGTTTCCGGGGCCAGGAAGAGACCCAGTACTTC.

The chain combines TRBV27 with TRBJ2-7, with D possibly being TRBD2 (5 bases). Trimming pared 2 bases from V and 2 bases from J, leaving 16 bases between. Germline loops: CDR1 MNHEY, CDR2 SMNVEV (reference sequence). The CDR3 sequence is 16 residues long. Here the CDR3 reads CASSLAPMLAAYEQYF. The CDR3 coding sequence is TGTGCCAGCAGTTTAGCCCCCATGCTAGCCGCCTACGAGCAGTACTTC.

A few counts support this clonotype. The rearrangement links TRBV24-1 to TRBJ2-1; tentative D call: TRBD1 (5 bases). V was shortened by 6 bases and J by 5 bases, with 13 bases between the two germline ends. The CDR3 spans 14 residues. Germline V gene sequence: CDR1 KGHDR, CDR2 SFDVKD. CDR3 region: CATSLTASNNEQFF. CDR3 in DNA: TGTGCCACCAGTTTGACAGCGTCAAACAATGAGCAGTTCTTC.

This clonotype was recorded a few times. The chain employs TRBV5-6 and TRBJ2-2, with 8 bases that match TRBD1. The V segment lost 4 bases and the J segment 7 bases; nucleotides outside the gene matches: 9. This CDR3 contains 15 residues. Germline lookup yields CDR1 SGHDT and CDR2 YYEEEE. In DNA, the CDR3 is TGTGCCAGCAGCCCCCGGACAGGGTACAGCGGGGAGCTGTTTTTT. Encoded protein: CASSPRTGYSGELFF.

CDR3 in amino acids: CSAREGGSYEQYV. CDR3 in DNA: TGCAGTGCTAGAGAGGGCGGGTCCTACGAGCAGTACGTC. The chain is built from TRBV20-1 and TRBJ2-7; the D gene is possibly TRBD2 (5 bases). Trimming removed 0 bases from V and 1 base from J, with 7 bases in between. CDR1 and CDR2 (germline): DFQATT, SNEGSKA (reference sequence). The CDR3 totals 13 residues.

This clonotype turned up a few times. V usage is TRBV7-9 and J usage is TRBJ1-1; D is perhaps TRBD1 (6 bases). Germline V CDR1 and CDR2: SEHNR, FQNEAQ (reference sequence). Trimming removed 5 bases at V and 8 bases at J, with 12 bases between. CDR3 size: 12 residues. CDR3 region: CASSGPGQEAFF. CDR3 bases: TGTGCCAGCAGCGGTCCGGGACAAGAAGCTTTCTTT.

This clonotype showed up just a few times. CDR3 sequence reads: CASSSGFYGYTF. The CDR3 region has the DNA TGTGCCAGCAGTTCAGGGTTCTATGGCTACACCTTC. V usage is TRBV12-3 or TRBV12-4 and J usage is TRBJ1-2, with D perhaps matching TRBD1 (5 bases). V shed 4 bases and J shed 4 bases, with 7 bases lying between them. This CDR3 has 12 amino acids.

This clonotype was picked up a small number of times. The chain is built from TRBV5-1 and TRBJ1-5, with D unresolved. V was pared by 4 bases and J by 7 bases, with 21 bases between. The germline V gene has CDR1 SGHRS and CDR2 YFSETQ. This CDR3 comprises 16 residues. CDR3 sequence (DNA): TGCGCCAGCAGCCTCCACCCGACGGGCAGCGGACAGCCCCAGCATTTT. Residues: CASSLHPTGSGQPQHF. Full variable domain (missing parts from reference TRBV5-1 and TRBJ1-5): KAGVTQTPRYLIKTRGQQVTLSCSPISGHRSVSWYQQTPGQGLQFLFEYFSETQRNKGNFPGRFSGRQFSNSRSEMNVSTLELGDSALYLCASSLHPTGSGQPQHFGDGTRLSIL.

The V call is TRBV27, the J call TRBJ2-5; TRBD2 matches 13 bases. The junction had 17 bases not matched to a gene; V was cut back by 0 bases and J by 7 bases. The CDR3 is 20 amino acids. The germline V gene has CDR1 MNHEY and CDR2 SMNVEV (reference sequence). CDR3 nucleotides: TGTGCCAGCAGTTTATCGTATGGGTTCCTTGGGACTAGCGGGGACTGGACCCAGTACTTC. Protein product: CASSLSYGFLGTSGDWTQYF.

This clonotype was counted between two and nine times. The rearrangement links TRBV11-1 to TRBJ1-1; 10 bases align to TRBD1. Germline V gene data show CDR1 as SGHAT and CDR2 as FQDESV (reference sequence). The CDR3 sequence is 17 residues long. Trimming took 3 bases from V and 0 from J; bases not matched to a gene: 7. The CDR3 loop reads CASSLSWTGGMNTEAFF. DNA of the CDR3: TGTGCCAGCAGCTTGTCTTGGACAGGGGGTATGAACACTGAAGCTTTCTTT. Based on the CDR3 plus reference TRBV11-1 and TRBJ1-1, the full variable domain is EAEVAQSPRYKITEKSQAVAFWCDPISGHATLYWYRQILGQGPELLVQFQDESVVDDSQLPKDRFSAERLKGVDSTLKIQPAELGDSAMYLCASSLSWTGGMNTEAFFGQGTRLTVV.

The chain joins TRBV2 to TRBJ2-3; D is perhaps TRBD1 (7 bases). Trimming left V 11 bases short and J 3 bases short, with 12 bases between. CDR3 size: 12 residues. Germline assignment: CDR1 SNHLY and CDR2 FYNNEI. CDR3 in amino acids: CARGTATDTQYF. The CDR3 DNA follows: TGTGCCCGGGGGACAGCTACAGATACGCAGTATTTT.

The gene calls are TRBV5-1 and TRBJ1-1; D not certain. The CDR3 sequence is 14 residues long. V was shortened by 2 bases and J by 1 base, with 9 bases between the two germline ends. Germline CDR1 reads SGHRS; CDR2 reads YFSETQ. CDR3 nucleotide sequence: TGCGCCAGCAGCTTAAATACCGGGAACACTGAAGCTTTCTTT. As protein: CASSLNTGNTEAFF.

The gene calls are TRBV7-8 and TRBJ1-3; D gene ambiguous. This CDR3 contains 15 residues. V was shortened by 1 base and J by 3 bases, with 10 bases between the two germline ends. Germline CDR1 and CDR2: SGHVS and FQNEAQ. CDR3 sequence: CASSLGPNIGNTIYF. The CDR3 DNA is TGTGCCAGCAGCTTAGGGCCGAACATTGGAAACACCATATATTTT.